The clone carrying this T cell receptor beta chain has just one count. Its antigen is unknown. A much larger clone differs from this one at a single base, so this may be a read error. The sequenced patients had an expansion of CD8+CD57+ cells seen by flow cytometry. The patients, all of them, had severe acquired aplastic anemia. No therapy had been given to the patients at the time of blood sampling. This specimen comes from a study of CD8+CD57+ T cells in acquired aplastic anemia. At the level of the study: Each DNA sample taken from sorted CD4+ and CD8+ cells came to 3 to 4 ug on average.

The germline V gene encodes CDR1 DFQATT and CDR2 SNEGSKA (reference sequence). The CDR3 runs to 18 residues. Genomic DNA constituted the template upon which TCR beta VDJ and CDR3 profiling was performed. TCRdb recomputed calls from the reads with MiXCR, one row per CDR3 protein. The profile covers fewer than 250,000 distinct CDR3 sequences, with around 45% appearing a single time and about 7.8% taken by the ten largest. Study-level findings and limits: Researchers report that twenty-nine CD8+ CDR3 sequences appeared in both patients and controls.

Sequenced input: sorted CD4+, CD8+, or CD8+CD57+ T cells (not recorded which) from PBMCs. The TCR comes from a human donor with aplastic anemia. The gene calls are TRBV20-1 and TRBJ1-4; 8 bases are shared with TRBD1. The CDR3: CSARDPDRGLPTNEKLVF. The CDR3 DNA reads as TGCAGTGCTAGAGATCCCGACAGGGGACTTCCAACTAATGAAAAACTGGTTTTT.